These 15 T cell receptor beta chains were all obtained from the same sample, sequenced in a study of blood T cell repertoires in COVID-19. TCRdb keeps only in-frame clones here, not all; method: immunoSEQ multiplex PCR. Of roughly 300,000 clones detected, around 90% appear once; the ten largest clones hold under 3%. Sequenced sample: PBMCs or T cells enriched from blood (not recorded which). The receptor source for this set is a woman in her 40s with acute COVID-19.

This clone was recorded a few times. This chain uses TRBV14 with TRBJ2-2; a weak D match, TRBD1 (6 bases). The CDR3 sequence is 15 residues long. In germline, CDR1 is SGHDN, CDR2 FVKESK. Trimming removed 4 bases from V and 6 bases from J, with 15 bases in between. CDR3 in amino acids: CASSRTTGYAGELFF. The CDR3 region has the DNA TGTGCCAGCAGCCGCACGACAGGTTACGCCGGGGAGCTGTTTTTT.

The chain couples TRBV5-1 to TRBJ2-7; TRBD2 aligns across 10 bases. Germline CDR1 is SGHRS and CDR2 is YFSETQ. The CDR3 is 14 residues long. V shed 1 base, J shed 4 bases, and the junction held 2 bases outside the gene matches. The CDR3 DNA reads TGCGCCAGCAGCTTGTCTAGCGGGGGTTACGAGCAGTACTTC. Translation gives CASSLSSGGYEQYF. Supplemented by reference TRBV5-1 and TRBJ2-7, the full variable domain reads KAGVTQTPRYLIKTRGQQVTLSCSPISGHRSVSWYQQTPGQGLQFLFEYFSETQRNKGNFPGRFSGRQFSNSRSEMNVSTLELGDSALYLCASSLSSGGYEQYFGPGTRLTVT.

This clone has a single count. The genes are TRBV7-8 and TRBJ1-3; 8 bases map to TRBD1. The CDR3 covers 15 residues. Germline V gene sequence: CDR1 SGHVS, CDR2 FQNEAQ. The J segment lost 4 bases and the V segment lost 5 bases, leaving 7 bases of the junction unmatched. The CDR3 is CASSPRTGLGNTIYF. The CDR3, as DNA: TGTGCCAGCAGCCCCCGGACAGGGCTAGGAAACACCATATATTTT.

The chain is built from TRBV11-2 and TRBJ2-3, with 11 bases identical to TRBD2. Trimming took 5 bases from V and 3 from J; bases not matched to a gene: 1. The CDR3 contains 14 residues. Looked up from germline, CDR1 is SGHAT and CDR2 is FQNNGV. Here the CDR3 reads CASSRTSGTDTQYF. CDR3 bases: TGTGCCAGCAGCAGGACTAGCGGGACAGATACGCAGTATTTT.

The CDR3 spells CASSDIPTEAFF. In DNA, the CDR3 is TGTGCCAGCAGTGATATCCCCACTGAAGCTTTCTTT. This sequence joins TRBV6-1 and TRBJ1-1; the D is unclear. Germline CDR1 is MNHNS and CDR2 is SASEGT. The length of the CDR3 is 12 residues. With 3 bases removed from V and 4 bases from J, the gap between germline ends came to 6 bases.

The chain employs TRBV19 and TRBJ1-1; D remains ambiguous. V lost 3 bases and J lost 3, with 11 bases in between. CDR3 length: 14 amino acids. The germline gives CDR1 LNHDA, CDR2 SQIVND (reference sequence). CDR3 sequence (DNA): TGTGCCAGTAGTATGGCGGGGAAGGACACTGAAGCTTTCTTT. Its translation: CASSMAGKDTEAFF. The variable domain in full, with the rest retrieved from reference TRBV19 and TRBJ1-1, is DGGITQSPKYLFRKEGQNVTLSCEQNLNHDAMYWYRQDPGQGLRLIYYSQIVNDFQKGDIAEGYSVSREKKESFPLTVTSAQKNPTAFYLCASSMAGKDTEAFFGQGTRLTVV.

This clone showed up just once. The J gene is TRBJ2-1, the V gene TRBV19; 9 nucleotides align to TRBD1. This CDR3 comprises 14 residues. V lost 6 bases, J lost 9 bases, and 9 bases stayed unmatched. Germline V gives CDR1 LNHDA, CDR2 SQIVND (reference sequence). CDR3 DNA sequence: TGTGCCAGTAGACCTCCGGGACAGGGTTTTGAGCAGTTCTTC. Its protein is CASRPPGQGFEQFF.

The rearrangement uses TRBV19 and TRBJ1-2; maybe TRBD1 (5 bases). The CDR3 contains 17 residues. CDR1 is LNHDA, CDR2 SQIVND, per germline (reference sequence). V was shortened by 8 bases and J by 3 bases, with 25 bases between the two germline ends. The CDR3 loop reads CASGLSITGGYDYGYTF. The DNA of the CDR3 is TGTGCCAGTGGCCTTAGTATCACTGGGGGGTACGACTATGGCTACACCTTC.

As concerns this clone: A junction end diverges from the germline sequence, so it may reflect a read error. V gene TRBV28 combines with J gene TRBJ1-1; no reliable D call. Germline assignment: CDR1 MDHEN and CDR2 SYDVKM. The CDR3 runs 13 residues. The CDR3 region is CASSLDGNIEAFF. CDR3 DNA: TGTGCCAGCAGTTTAGACGGGAACATTGAAGCTTTCTTT.

The chain couples TRBV30 to TRBJ1-2; TRBD1 agrees at 7 bases. V gave up 5 bases and J gave up 2 bases; unmatched junction bases: 5. This CDR3 contains 13 residues. CDR1 is GTSNPN, CDR2 SVGIG, per germline (reference sequence). The CDR3 nucleotides are TGTGCCTGGGCACAGGGGAAGAACTATGGCTACACCTTC. Encoded protein: CAWAQGKNYGYTF.

As for this clone: Other nucleotide sequences in the sample specify the same CDR3. The chain joins TRBV3-1 (or the pseudogene TRBV3-2) to TRBJ2-7, with 10 bases identical to TRBD1. J lost 2 bases, V lost 3 bases, and 1 base had no gene match. The CDR3 has 14 amino acids. The V gene's germline CDR1 is LGHDT and CDR2 YNNKEL (reference sequence). Here the CDR3 reads CASSHDRGPYEQYF. Here the CDR3 DNA reads TGTGCCAGCAGCCATGACAGGGGGCCCTACGAGCAGTACTTC.

The rearrangement joins TRBV25-1 to TRBJ1-2; the D gene is possibly TRBD1 (5 bases). The germline gives CDR1 MGHDK, CDR2 SYGVNS. V lost 5 bases, J lost 8 bases, and 15 bases lay in between. The CDR3 covers 13 residues. The CDR3 protein is CASSSYTGSGYTF. The CDR3 nucleotides read TGTGCCAGCAGTTCCTATACAGGAAGCGGCTACACCTTC.

The J gene is TRBJ2-1, the V gene TRBV5-1, with 7 bases that match TRBD1. CDR3 length equals 16 residues. Germline-derived CDR1 and CDR2 are SGHRS and YFSETQ. Germline trimming cut 4 bases from V and 2 bases from J; bases unmatched to any gene: 9. CDR3 bases: TGCGCCAGCAGCACCCAGACAGGGTCGGCCTACAATGAGCAGTTCTTC. It codes for CASSTQTGSAYNEQFF.

The rearrangement joins TRBV9 to TRBJ2-5, with TRBD1 matching 10 bases. This CDR3 is built from 16 residues. Germline V CDR1 and CDR2: SGDLS, YYNGEE. The V gene end was trimmed by 4 bases and the J gene end by 5 bases; junction bases not matched to a gene: 11. CDR3 loop: CASSYSDRGLWETQYF. The CDR3 DNA reads TGTGCCAGCAGCTATAGTGACAGGGGGCTTTGGGAGACCCAGTACTTC.

The V and J genes are TRBV14 and TRBJ2-1; maybe TRBD2 (6 bases). Germline loops: CDR1 SGHDN, CDR2 FVKESK. This CDR3 is built from 15 residues. Trimming left V 3 bases short and J 5 bases short, with 14 bases between. The CDR3 reads CASSQWLRGDNEQFF. CDR3 nucleotides: TGTGCCAGCAGCCAGTGGCTCCGCGGGGACAATGAGCAGTTCTTC.